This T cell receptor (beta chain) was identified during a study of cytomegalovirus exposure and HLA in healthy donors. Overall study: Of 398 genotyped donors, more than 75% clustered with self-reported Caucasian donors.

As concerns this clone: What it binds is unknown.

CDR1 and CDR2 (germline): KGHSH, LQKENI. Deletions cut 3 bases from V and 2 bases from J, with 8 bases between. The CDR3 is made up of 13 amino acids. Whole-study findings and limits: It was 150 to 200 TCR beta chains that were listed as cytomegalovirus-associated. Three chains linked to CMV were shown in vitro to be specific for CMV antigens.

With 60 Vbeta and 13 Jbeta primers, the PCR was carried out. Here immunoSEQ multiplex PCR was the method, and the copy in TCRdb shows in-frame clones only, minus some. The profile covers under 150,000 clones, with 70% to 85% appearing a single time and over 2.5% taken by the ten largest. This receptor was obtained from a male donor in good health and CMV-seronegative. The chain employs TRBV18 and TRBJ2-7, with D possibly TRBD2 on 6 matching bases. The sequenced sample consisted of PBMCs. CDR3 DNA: TGTGCCAGCTCACCCGGGAGCCCCTACGAGCAGTACTTC. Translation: CASSPGSPYEQYF.